Listed here are 5 T cell receptor beta chains from one sample, sequenced in a study of blood T cell repertoires in COVID-19. Produced via immunoSEQ multiplex PCR; TCRdb's table is partial and in-frame only. The table includes about 190,000 clones, around 83% detected once. Sequenced sample: peripheral blood. Receptors originate from a woman younger than 45 with active or convalescent COVID-19.

V usage is TRBV5-3 and J usage is TRBJ1-5; a possible D gene is TRBD1 (6 bases). TRBV5-3 is an ORF, with its function uncertain. Trimming removed 4 bases at V and 0 bases at J, with 17 bases between. The CDR3 contains 17 residues. CDR3 DNA sequence: TGTGCCAGAAGCCCCACTACAGGGCTGTATAGCAATCAGCCCCAGCATTTT. Translated, it gives CARSPTTGLYSNQPQHF.

The V call is TRBV9, the J call TRBJ2-1; 14 bases fit TRBD2. Germline values: CDR1 SGDLS, CDR2 YYNGEE. CDR3 length: 16 amino acids. Trimming took 4 bases from V and 9 from J; bases not matched to a gene: 9. As DNA, the CDR3 is TGTGCCAGCAGCCCACCGGGACTAGCGGGAGTCCGTGAGCAGTTCTTC. This sequence encodes CASSPPGLAGVREQFF.

This clone showed up many times. This chain connects TRBV7-2 to TRBJ1-2; possibly TRBD1 for D (5 bases). Germline CDR1 SGHTA, CDR2 FQGNSA. V was trimmed by 4 bases and J by 0 bases, leaving 9 bases between them. CDR3 length equals 14 residues. Written as DNA, the CDR3 is TGTGCCAGCAGCTCCGACAGCGCTAACTATGGCTACACCTTC. It translates to CASSSDSANYGYTF.

The chain combines TRBV19 with TRBJ1-2; D might be TRBD1 (6 bases). V lost 3 bases and J 0 bases, leaving 11 bases between the germline ends. CDR3 length: 15 amino acids. Germline values: CDR1 LNHDA, CDR2 SQIVND (reference sequence). The DNA of the CDR3 is TGTGCCAGTAGTATGGACAGCGGCGCTAACTATGGCTACACCTTC. This encodes CASSMDSGANYGYTF.

This chain connects TRBV7-9 to TRBJ2-2, with 8 bases fitting TRBD1. The germline V gene encodes CDR1 SEHNR and CDR2 FQNEAQ (reference sequence). The J segment lost 5 bases and the V segment lost 5 bases, leaving 7 bases of the junction unmatched. The CDR3 totals 15 residues. In nucleotides, the CDR3 is TGTGCCAGCAGCCGACAGGGGATAGGGACCGGGGAGCTGTTTTTT. It specifies CASSRQGIGTGELFF.